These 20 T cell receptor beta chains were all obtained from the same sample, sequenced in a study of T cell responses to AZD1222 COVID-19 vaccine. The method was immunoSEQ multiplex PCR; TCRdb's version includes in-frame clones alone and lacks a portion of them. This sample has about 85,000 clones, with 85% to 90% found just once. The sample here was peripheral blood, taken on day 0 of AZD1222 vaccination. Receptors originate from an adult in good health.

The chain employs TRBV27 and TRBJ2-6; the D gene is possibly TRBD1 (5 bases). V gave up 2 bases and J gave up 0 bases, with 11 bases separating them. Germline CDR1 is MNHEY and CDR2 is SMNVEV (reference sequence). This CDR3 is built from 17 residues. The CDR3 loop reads CASSLQGWGSGANVLTF. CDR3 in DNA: TGTGCCAGCAGTTTACAGGGTTGGGGCTCTGGGGCCAACGTCCTGACTTTC.

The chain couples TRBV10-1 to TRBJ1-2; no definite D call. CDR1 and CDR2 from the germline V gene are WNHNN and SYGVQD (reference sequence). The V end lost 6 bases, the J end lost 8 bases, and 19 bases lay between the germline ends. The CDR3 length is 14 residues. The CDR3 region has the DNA TGCGCCAGCAGCCCCACCTTGGGAAGCGGCGGCTACACCTTC. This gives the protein CASSPTLGSGGYTF.

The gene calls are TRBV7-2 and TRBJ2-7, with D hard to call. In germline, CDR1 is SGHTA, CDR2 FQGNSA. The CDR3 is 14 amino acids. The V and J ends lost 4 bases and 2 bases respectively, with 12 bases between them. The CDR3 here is CASSSRSITYEQYF. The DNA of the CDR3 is TGTGCCAGCAGCTCAAGAAGTATTACCTACGAGCAGTACTTC.

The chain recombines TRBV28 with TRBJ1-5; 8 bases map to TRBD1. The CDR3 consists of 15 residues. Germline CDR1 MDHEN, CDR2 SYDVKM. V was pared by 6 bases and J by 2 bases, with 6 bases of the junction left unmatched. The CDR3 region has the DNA TGTGCCAGCAGCCACAGGGGGAAGGGCAATCAGCCCCAGCATTTT. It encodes CASSHRGKGNQPQHF.

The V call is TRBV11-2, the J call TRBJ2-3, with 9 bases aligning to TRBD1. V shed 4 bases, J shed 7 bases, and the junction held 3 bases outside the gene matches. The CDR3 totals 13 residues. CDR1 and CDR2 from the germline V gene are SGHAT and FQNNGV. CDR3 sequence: CASSWTGDNTQYF. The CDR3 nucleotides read TGTGCCAGCAGCTGGACAGGGGATAATACGCAGTATTTT.

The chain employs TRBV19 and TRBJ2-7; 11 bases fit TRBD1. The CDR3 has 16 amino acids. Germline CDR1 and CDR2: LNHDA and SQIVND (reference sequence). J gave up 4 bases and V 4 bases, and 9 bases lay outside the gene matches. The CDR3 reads CASSTVLGQGGYEQYF. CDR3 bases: TGTGCCAGTAGTACCGTCTTGGGACAGGGGGGGTACGAGCAGTACTTC.

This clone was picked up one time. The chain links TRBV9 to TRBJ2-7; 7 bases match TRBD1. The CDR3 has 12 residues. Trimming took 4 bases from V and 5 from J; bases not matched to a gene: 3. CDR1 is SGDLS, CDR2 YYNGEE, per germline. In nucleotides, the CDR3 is TGTGCCAGCAGCCCGACAGGGAACGAGCAGTACTTC. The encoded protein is CASSPTGNEQYF.

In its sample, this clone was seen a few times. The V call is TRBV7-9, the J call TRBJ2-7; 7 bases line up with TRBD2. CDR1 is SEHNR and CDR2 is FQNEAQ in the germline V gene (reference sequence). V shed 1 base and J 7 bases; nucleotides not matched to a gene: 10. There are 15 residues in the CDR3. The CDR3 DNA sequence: TGTGCCAGCAGCTTAGGGTACGCGGGAGCGGGGGAGCAGTACTTC. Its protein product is CASSLGYAGAGEQYF.

CDR3 nucleotide sequence: TGTGCCTGGACGGGTATAGGGAGCTCTGGCTACACCTTC. Translating gives CAWTGIGSSGYTF. The V call is TRBV30, the J call TRBJ1-2; D call uncertain. The CDR3 is 13 amino acids. V lost 4 bases and J 7 bases, leaving 16 bases between the germline ends. In germline, CDR1 is GTSNPN, CDR2 SVGIG (reference sequence).

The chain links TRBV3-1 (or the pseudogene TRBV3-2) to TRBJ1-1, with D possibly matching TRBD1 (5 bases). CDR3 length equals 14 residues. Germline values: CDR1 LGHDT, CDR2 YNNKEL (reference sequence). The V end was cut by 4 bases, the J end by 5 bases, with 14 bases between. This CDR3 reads CASSLGRGGTEAFF. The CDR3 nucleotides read TGTGCCAGCAGCCTTGGGAGGGGCGGAACTGAAGCTTTCTTT.

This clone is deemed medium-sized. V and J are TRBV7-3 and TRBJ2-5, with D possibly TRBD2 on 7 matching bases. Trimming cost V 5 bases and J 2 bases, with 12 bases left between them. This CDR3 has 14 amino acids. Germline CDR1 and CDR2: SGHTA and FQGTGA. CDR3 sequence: CASSPGGGQETQYF. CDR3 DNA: TGTGCCAGCAGCCCGGGGGGCGGGCAAGAGACCCAGTACTTC.

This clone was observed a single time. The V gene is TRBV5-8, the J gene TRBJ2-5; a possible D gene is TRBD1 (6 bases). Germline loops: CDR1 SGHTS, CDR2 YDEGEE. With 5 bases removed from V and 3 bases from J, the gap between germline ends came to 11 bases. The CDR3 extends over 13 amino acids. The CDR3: CASRPRGKETQYF. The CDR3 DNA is TGTGCCAGCAGACCCAGGGGCAAAGAGACCCAGTACTTC.

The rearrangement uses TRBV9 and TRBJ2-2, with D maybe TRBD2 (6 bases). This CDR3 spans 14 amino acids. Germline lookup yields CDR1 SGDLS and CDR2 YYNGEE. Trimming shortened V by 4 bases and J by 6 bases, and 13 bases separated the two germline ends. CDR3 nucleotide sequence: TGTGCCAGCAGCATCCGCCCGGGGGCCGGGGAGCTGTTTTTT. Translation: CASSIRPGAGELFF. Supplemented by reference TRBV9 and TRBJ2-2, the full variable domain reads DSGVTQTPKHLITATGQRVTLRCSPRSGDLSVYWYQQSLDQGLQFLIQYYNGEERAKGNILERFSAQQFPDLHSELNLSSLELGDSALYFCASSIRPGAGELFFGEGSRLTVL.

Here the CDR3 reads CATSDLQGGAKNNEQFF. CDR3 sequence (DNA): TGTGCCACCAGTGATTTACAGGGCGGGGCTAAAAACAATGAGCAGTTCTTC. The chain uses TRBV24-1 and TRBJ2-1, with D perhaps given as TRBD1 or TRBD2 (6 bases each). The CDR3 spans 17 residues. Looked up from germline, CDR1 is KGHDR and CDR2 is SFDVKD. The germline V and J ends were trimmed by 1 base and 5 bases, with 17 bases remaining between them.

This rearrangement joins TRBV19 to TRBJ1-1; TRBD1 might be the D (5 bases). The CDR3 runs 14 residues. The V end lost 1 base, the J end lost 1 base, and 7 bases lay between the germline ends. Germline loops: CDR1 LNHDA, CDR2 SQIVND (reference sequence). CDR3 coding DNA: TGTGCCAGTAGTATAGTTACAGGGAACACTGAAGCTTTCTTT. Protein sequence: CASSIVTGNTEAFF.

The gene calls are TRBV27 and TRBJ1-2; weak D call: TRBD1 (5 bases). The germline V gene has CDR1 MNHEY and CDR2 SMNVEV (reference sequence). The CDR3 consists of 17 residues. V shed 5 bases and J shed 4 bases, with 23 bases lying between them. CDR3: CASSPPGGLNGGYGYTF. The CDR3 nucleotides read TGTGCCAGCAGTCCCCCCGGGGGACTCAACGGGGGCTATGGCTACACCTTC.

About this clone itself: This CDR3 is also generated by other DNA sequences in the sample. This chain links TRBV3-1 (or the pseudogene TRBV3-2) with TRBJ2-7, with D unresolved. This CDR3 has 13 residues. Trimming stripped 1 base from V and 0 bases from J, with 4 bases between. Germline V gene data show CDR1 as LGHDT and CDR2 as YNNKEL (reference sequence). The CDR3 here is CASSQGSSYEQYF. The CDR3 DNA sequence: TGTGCCAGCAGCCAAGGCAGCTCCTACGAGCAGTACTTC.

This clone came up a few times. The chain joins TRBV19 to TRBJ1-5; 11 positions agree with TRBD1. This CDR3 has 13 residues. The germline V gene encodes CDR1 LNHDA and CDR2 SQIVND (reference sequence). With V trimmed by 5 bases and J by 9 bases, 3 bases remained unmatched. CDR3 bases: TGTGCCAGTAGTGGGACAGGGGGTTGGCCCCAGCATTTT. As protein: CASSGTGGWPQHF.

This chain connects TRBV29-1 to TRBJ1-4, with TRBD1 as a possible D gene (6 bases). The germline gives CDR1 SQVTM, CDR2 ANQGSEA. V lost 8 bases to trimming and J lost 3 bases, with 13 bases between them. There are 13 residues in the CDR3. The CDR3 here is CSTRDTSNEKLFF. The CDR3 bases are TGCAGCACCCGGGACACCTCTAATGAAAAACTGTTTTTT.

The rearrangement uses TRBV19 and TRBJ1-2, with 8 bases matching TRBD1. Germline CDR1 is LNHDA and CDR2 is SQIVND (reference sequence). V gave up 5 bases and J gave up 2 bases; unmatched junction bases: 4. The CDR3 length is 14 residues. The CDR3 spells CASSDRGSNYGYTF. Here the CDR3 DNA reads TGTGCCAGTAGTGACAGGGGCTCCAACTATGGCTACACCTTC.